These T cell receptor beta chains were read from a single sample in a study of blood T cell repertoires in COVID-19. Some clones are missing from TCRdb's copy, which holds only in-frame ones; the method was immunoSEQ multiplex PCR. Here the sample spans a few hundred thousand clones, about 88% being singletons. Sequencing used PBMCs or T cells enriched from blood (not recorded which). The receptors here all came from a woman between 18 and 30 years old who had been exposed to COVID-19. Each CDR3 is given with its conserved first and last residue. D genes are given only for firm matches. A clone size is listed for some rows: how often the clone was seen (once, few, many), or a class if it is expanded.

v_call	d_call	j_call	clone_size	cdr3_nt	cdr3_aa
TRBV19	TRBD1	TRBJ2-3	-	TGTGCCAGTAGCCCCGACAGGGGCACAGATACGCAGTATTTT	CASSPDRGTDTQYF
TRBV15	TRBD1	TRBJ1-5	-	TGTGCCACCAGTATAACAGGGGGTACGCCCCAGCATTTT	CATSITGGTPQHF
TRBV2	TRBD1	TRBJ2-1	-	TGTGCCAGCACTCCGGGACAGGGGCCCTACAATGAGCAGTTCTTC	CASTPGQGPYNEQFF
TRBV6-5	-	TRBJ1-6	-	TGTGCCAGCAGTTACCAGGCAGCCTATAATTCACCCCTCCACTTT	CASSYQAAYNSPLHF
TRBV5-6	TRBD1	TRBJ2-1	-	TGTGCCAGCACCCCGCCAGGGGGTTTGTCCTCCAATGAGCAGTTCTTC	CASTPPGGLSSNEQFF
TRBV7-2	TRBD1	TRBJ2-5	-	TGTGCCAGCAGCGAGAAATGGACAGGGGGACAAGAGACCCAGTACTTC	CASSEKWTGGQETQYF
TRBV10-1	-	TRBJ1-1	-	TGCGCCAGCAGTGGGGGAGTGACTGAAGCTTTCTTT	CASSGGVTEAFF
TRBV2	-	TRBJ1-1	-	TGTGCCAGCAGTGAAGACAGGGTGAACACTGAAGCTTTCTTT	CASSEDRVNTEAFF
TRBV27	-	TRBJ1-5	-	TGTGCCAGCAGTTTAGGACAGCCCGGTCAGCCCCAGCATTTT	CASSLGQPGQPQHF
TRBV19	-	TRBJ1-3	-	TGTGCCAGTAGTATGGTCGGCTCTGGAAACACCATATATTTT	CASSMVGSGNTIYF
TRBV2	TRBD2	TRBJ2-7	-	TGTGCCAGCAGTGACCTTTCTAGCGGAAACTACGAGCAGTACTTC	CASSDLSSGNYEQYF
TRBV25-1	-	TRBJ2-2	-	TGTGCCAGCAGCCCCCCTCGGGCGGGAACACCGGGGGAGCTGTTTTTT	CASSPPRAGTPGELFF
TRBV18	TRBD1	TRBJ2-7	once	TGTGCCAGCTCACTCGGGACAGACACCTACGAGCAGTACTTC	CASSLGTDTYEQYF
TRBV19	-	TRBJ1-1	once	TGTGCCAGTAGTATTGGCGGACAGACAAACACTGAAGCTTTCTTT	CASSIGGQTNTEAFF
TRBV28	-	TRBJ2-1	-	TGTGCCAGCAGTTTAGGGCTGTACAATGAGCAGTTCTTC	CASSLGLYNEQFF
TRBV7-6	TRBD1	TRBJ2-1	-	TGTGCCAGCAGCTCACCACAGGGGTTTCAAAATGAGCAGTTCTTC	CASSSPQGFQNEQFF
TRBV5-1	-	TRBJ1-3	few	TGCGCCAGCAGCTTCGTCGGGGACTCTGGAAACACCATATATTTT	CASSFVGDSGNTIYF
TRBV11-3	TRBD2	TRBJ2-3	-	TGTGCCAGCAGCGAGTGGGCGGGGGGGCTTGTTGTTACGCAGTATTTT	CASSEWAGGLVVTQYF
TRBV6-2/TRBV6-3	TRBD2	TRBJ2-7	few	TGTGCCAGCAGTGGTAGCGGGAGTGGCGCCTACGAGCAGTACTTC	CASSGSGSGAYEQYF
TRBV30	TRBD1	TRBJ1-4	-	TGTGCCTTGCAGGGGGCTGAAAAACTGTTTTTT	CALQGAEKLFF
TRBV24-1	TRBD2	TRBJ2-2	-	TGTGCCACCAGTGATTATGGGCGGGAGGGCCGTGGCGGGGAGCTGTTTTTT	CATSDYGREGRGGELFF
TRBV29-1	TRBD1	TRBJ2-7	-	TGCAGCGTTGCGCCCGGGACAGCCTCCTACGAGCAGTACTTC	CSVAPGTASYEQYF
TRBV19	TRBD1	TRBJ1-2	-	TGTGCCAGTAGTACCGGACAGGGGGTGGCTGGCTACACCTTC	CASSTGQGVAGYTF